The entry that follows covers one T cell receptor beta chain sequence. The antigen is unknown. The data were obtained in a study of T-cell memory formation after mild COVID-19. Study-wide points: Clones which contracted sat mainly in CM and EM if CD4+, and in EMRA if CD8+.

The germline CDR1 and CDR2 sequences are MGHRA and YSYEKL. Losses at the gene ends were 3 bases for V and 0 bases for J; bases not matched to a gene: 8. CDR3 size: 17 residues. 5'RACE, which relied on constant-segment primers, yielded TCR alpha and TCR beta cDNA libraries carrying sample barcodes and UMIs. TCRdb reprocessed the 5' RACE reads with MiXCR, giving one entry per CDR3 protein. The sample lists hundreds of thousands of distinct CDR3 sequences, around 20% occurring once. The chain combines TRBV4-1 with TRBJ1-1; TRBD1 aligns across 9 bases. The material sequenced was PBMCs or a T cell subset sorted from them (not recorded which). The TCR was taken from an adult woman who had mild COVID-19 (a few samples of this study predate the infection). Cell type and time point are not known. CDR3 DNA sequence: TGCGCCAGCAGCCACGTGATGGGACAGGGAATGAACACTGAAGCTTTCTTT. Amino acid sequence: CASSHVMGQGMNTEAFF.